This record looks at one T cell receptor beta chain sequence and its context. These data originate in a study of T cell changes during pregnancy in multiple sclerosis. Libraries were prepared by immunoSEQ multiplex PCR; TCRdb keeps only in-frame clonotypes and omits some of them. The sample yields tens of thousands of clones, around 90% seen once. The CDR3 spans 14 residues. Looked up from germline, CDR1 is SGHAT and CDR2 is FQNNGV. V lost 5 bases and J 8 bases, leaving 18 bases between the germline ends. The TCR was taken from a female donor with multiple sclerosis, enrolled in a pregnancy study. The source material was CD8+ T cells from peripheral blood mononuclear cells, sampled before pregnancy. V is TRBV11-2 and J is TRBJ1-2; D gene unclear. The CDR3 protein is CASSPYRDKEGYTF. The CDR3 region has the DNA TGTGCCAGCAGCCCTTATAGAGATAAGGAGGGCTACACCTTC.